This record concerns one T cell receptor beta chain sequence. Its antigen is currently not known. One base away there is no much larger clone; base qualities are not given. These data originate in a study of CD8 T cells in ankylosing spondylitis (dated by TCRdb to 2016 to 2017). Study-level background: The study set out to find disease-linked TCR variants by profiling T cell receptor beta repertoires in ankylosing spondylitis patients and healthy donors. In total, the full study cohort was made up of some 100 healthy donors and 25 ankylosing spondylitis patients. Peripheral blood was sampled, and synovial fluid was also collected from ankylosing spondylitis patients. What the authors observed across the whole study: Some motif variants were previously reported in synovial fluid and blood of reactive arthritis patients, suggesting common disease-initiation mechanisms. In peripheral blood, the disease-linked clones were found at relatively low frequencies and had a CD8+ phenotype. Blood from ankylosing spondylitis patients appeared to be characterized by a TCR beta motif made up of several highly homologous amino acid variants. The disease-linked clones were reported to be significantly enriched in matched synovial fluid samples from ankylosing spondylitis patients.

Via the germline V gene (reference sequence), CDR1 is GTSNPN and CDR2 SVGIG. From its cysteine to its phenylalanine, the CDR3 spans 13 amino acids. Of all the DNA, just the CDR3 is kept, 39 bases in frame from base 1. For this chain, trimming is 3 bases at the V end and 3 bases at the J end, and the number of junction bases without a gene match is 1. Instrument on record: Illumina HiSeq 2500. Quantitative 5'-RACE with molecular barcodes was the method used to prepare the TCR beta libraries. In the original analysis: Disease-linked TCR variants were identified with a new computational method built on a probabilistic model of VDJ rearrangement. Starting from the raw public reads, TCRdb applied fastp trimming at Q25, assembled clones with MiXCR and retained in-frame beta chains. When rows share a CDR3 protein, they turn into one entry using the most common DNA and genes. These V and J calls derive from TCRdb rather than the authors' analysis. The sample includes some 300,000 distinct CDR3 sequences, with around 21% observed a single time. The top ten hold about 3.5% of the sample.

This TCR came from a female donor with ankylosing spondylitis or in good health (not recorded which). This chain joins TRBV30 to TRBJ1-5, with 8 bases in between that match TRBD1. Sequenced sample: blood, either unsorted or a sorted T cell fraction (not recorded which). The DNA reads TGTGCCTGGAGGGACAGGGCCAATCAGCCCCAGCATTTT. This codes for CAWRDRANQPQHF.